The next 17 T cell receptor beta chains were all read from a single sample in a study of TIL therapy for anti-PD-1-resistant metastatic lung cancer. Time point noted: pre-treatment sample, taken before nivolumab and TIL therapy. The tumor samples were excised metastases, mostly pleural nodules or supraclavicular lymph nodes. The immunoSEQ assay was v3. Clones were read by immunoSEQ multiplex PCR, and TCRdb kept only the in-frame ones, dropping some. The sample yields under 100,000 clones, under 70% seen once. Sequencing used tumor tissue, obtained at baseline. The receptors stem from a person aged 25-80 years with non-small cell lung cancer.

This clone was observed a handful of times. This chain connects TRBV29-1 to TRBJ2-1, with 7 positions matching TRBD2. V gave up 7 bases and J gave up 5 bases; unmatched junction bases: 8. This CDR3 spans 13 amino acids. Germline CDR1 reads SQVTM; CDR2 reads ANQGSEA. In nucleotides, the CDR3 is TGCAGCGCTGGGGGGGGGATTGACAATGAGCAGTTCTTC. Its translation is CSAGGGIDNEQFF.

On this clone itself: A read error may account for a junction end that differs from germline. V is TRBV6-6 and J is TRBJ2-1, with TRBD2 matching over 8 bases. Germline V CDR1 and CDR2: MNHNY, SVGAGI (reference sequence). The CDR3 runs 16 residues. This chain's CDR3 is CASSNSGTRGLDEQFF. Here the CDR3 DNA reads TGTGCCAGCAGTAACTCCGGGACTAGAGGTTTGGATGAGCAGTTCTTC.

V usage is TRBV7-8 and J usage is TRBJ1-5; 7 nucleotides line up with TRBD1. V lost 2 bases and J lost 7; bases outside the gene matches: 5. The length of the CDR3 is 14 residues. Germline V gene data show CDR1 as SGHVS and CDR2 as FQNEAQ. CDR3 sequence: CASSLKQGRQPQHF. The CDR3 nucleotides are TGTGCCAGCAGCTTAAAACAGGGGCGGCAGCCCCAGCATTTT.

V is TRBV11-2 and J is TRBJ2-5; the match to TRBD2 covers 7 bases. Germline V gene sequence: CDR1 SGHAT, CDR2 FQNNGV. V was pared by 2 bases and J by 5 bases, with 5 bases of the junction left unmatched. The CDR3 extends over 14 amino acids. The CDR3 coding sequence is TGTGCCAGCAGCTTATTTACCGGGGGGGAGACCCAGTACTTC. Translation: CASSLFTGGETQYF.

The chain joins TRBV5-1 to TRBJ1-1; TRBD1 matches at 7 bases. The length of the CDR3 is 15 residues. V trimming: 5 bases; J trimming: 0 bases; junction bases outside the gene matches: 7. CDR1 and CDR2 (germline): SGHRS, YFSETQ. CDR3 sequence reads: CASSPSQGLNTEAFF. The CDR3 DNA sequence: TGCGCCAGCAGTCCTTCACAGGGGTTGAACACTGAAGCTTTCTTT.

The chain is built from TRBV29-1 and TRBJ1-2; no firm D call. Trimming took off 1 base at V and 4 bases at J, with 7 bases between the two ends. The CDR3 has 12 amino acids. CDR1 SQVTM and CDR2 ANQGSEA come from the germline V gene. The DNA for the CDR3 is TGCAGCGTTGAAGGGAGTACCTATGGCTACACCTTC. Its protein is CSVEGSTYGYTF.

The genes are TRBV27 and TRBJ2-7; 11 bases agree with TRBD2. Losses at the gene ends were 5 bases for V and 2 bases for J; bases not matched to a gene: 5. This CDR3 region has 15 residues. Germline CDR1 MNHEY, CDR2 SMNVEV (reference sequence). The CDR3 DNA follows: TGTGCCAGCAGTCTTACTAGCGGGAGTCCCTACGAGCAGTACTTC. Translating it yields CASSLTSGSPYEQYF.

The rearrangement joins TRBV5-1 to TRBJ1-2; D is unclear. V was shortened by 0 bases and J by 2 bases, with 11 bases between the two germline ends. Germline values: CDR1 SGHRS, CDR2 YFSETQ. This CDR3 comprises 15 residues. CDR3 nucleotide sequence: TGCGCCAGCAGCTTGGTACCGGGGTCGAACTATGGCTACACCTTC. Translating it yields CASSLVPGSNYGYTF. Combining the CDR3 with reference TRBV5-1 and TRBJ1-2 gives the whole variable domain KAGVTQTPRYLIKTRGQQVTLSCSPISGHRSVSWYQQTPGQGLQFLFEYFSETQRNKGNFPGRFSGRQFSNSRSEMNVSTLELGDSALYLCASSLVPGSNYGYTFGSGTRLTVV.

The chain has TRBV24-1 and TRBJ1-2; tentatively, D is TRBD1 (5 bases). The CDR3 has 15 residues. Germline V lookup: CDR1 KGHDR, CDR2 SFDVKD. V gave up 3 bases and J gave up 2 bases, with 12 bases separating them. CDR3 loop: CATSDRGGPNYGYTF. The CDR3 DNA reads TGTGCCACCAGTGATCGGGGGGGTCCCAACTATGGCTACACCTTC.

This clone has only one observation. The V call is TRBV27, the J call TRBJ2-7; unclear D gene. Germline CDR1 and CDR2: MNHEY and SMNVEV (reference sequence). The length of the CDR3 is 14 residues. Trimming removed 4 bases at V and 4 bases at J, with 14 bases between. The CDR3 sequence is CASSSNPPPYEQYF. For the CDR3, the DNA is TGTGCCAGCAGTTCCAACCCCCCTCCGTACGAGCAGTACTTC.

DNA of the CDR3: TGTGCCAGCAGCCAAGATCTGGTCGGAGCCTATGGCTACACCTTC. The encoded protein is CASSQDLVGAYGYTF. The chain combines TRBV14 with TRBJ1-2, with no clear D. Trimming pared 0 bases from V and 4 bases from J, leaving 12 bases between. CDR3 size: 15 residues. Germline CDR1 reads SGHDN; CDR2 reads FVKESK.

This clone has more than one count but fewer than ten. The chain has TRBV28 and TRBJ1-5; D gene uncertain. Germline CDR1 is MDHEN and CDR2 is SYDVKM. Trimming removed 5 bases from V and 3 bases from J, with 11 bases in between. The length of the CDR3 is 14 residues. CDR3 in amino acids: CASSVPGTNQPQHF. Here the CDR3 DNA reads TGTGCCAGCAGTGTTCCGGGCACCAATCAGCCCCAGCATTTT.

The chain has TRBV7-2 and TRBJ1-5; TRBD1 is a possible D gene (5 bases). Germline CDR1 and CDR2: SGHTA and FQGNSA. V dropped 5 bases and J dropped 11 bases, with 13 bases sitting between them. This CDR3 spans 12 amino acids. CDR3 nucleotide sequence: TGTGCCAGCAGCCCAAGCCAGGGAACCCAGCATTTT. It specifies CASSPSQGTQHF.

The chain employs TRBV6-5 and TRBJ1-4; D gene uncertain. The germline gives CDR1 MNHEY, CDR2 SVGAGI. CDR3 length: 14 amino acids. Trimming shortened V by 6 bases and J by 7 bases, and 15 bases separated the two germline ends. CDR3 nucleotide sequence: TGTGCCAGCAGCCCGAAGTTTGCGGGTGAAAAACTGTTTTTT. Translated: CASSPKFAGEKLFF.

A single count supports this clone. V and J are TRBV20-1 and TRBJ1-1; D is ambiguous. V was clipped by 6 bases and J by 4 bases, with 9 bases between them. This CDR3 is built from 11 residues. Germline CDR1 and CDR2: DFQATT and SNEGSKA (reference sequence). The CDR3, as DNA: TGCAGTGCCCCCGGGGTCACTGAAGCTTTCTTT. Protein sequence: CSAPGVTEAFF.

The genes are TRBV6-5 and TRBJ2-3, with 12 bases fitting TRBD1. The CDR3 runs to 14 residues. The germline V gene has CDR1 MNHEY and CDR2 SVGAGI. The ends lost 5 bases at V and 6 bases at J; junction bases unmatched: 3. In DNA form, the CDR3 reads TGTGCCAGCAGTAGGGACAGGGGGCTTGATACGCAGTATTTT. It specifies CASSRDRGLDTQYF.

This clone was recorded only once. The chain links TRBV10-3 to TRBJ1-5; TRBD1 is a possible D gene (5 bases). CDR3 length: 14 amino acids. Germline V lookup: CDR1 ENHRY, CDR2 SYGVKD. V was clipped by 2 bases and J by 4 bases, with 9 bases between them. CDR3 nucleotides: TGTGCCATCAGTGAGGGGGGTTCGAATCAGCCCCAGCATTTT. As protein: CAISEGGSNQPQHF.